Listed below are T cell receptor beta chains from one sample, sequenced in a study of blood T cell repertoires in COVID-19. TCRdb's table, derived via immunoSEQ multiplex PCR, lists solely in-frame clones and lacks some. Of roughly 200,000 clones in the sample, roughly three quarters are singletons; the top ten hold about 11%. The specimen sequenced was peripheral blood. Every receptor here comes from a woman aged 80 or over with COVID-19, enrolled during active disease. Each CDR3 is given with its conserved first and last residue. D genes are given only for firm matches. Clone size is given for some rows only: seen once, a few or many times, or a class if the clone is expanded.

clone_size	v_call	d_call	j_call	cdr3_nt	cdr3_aa
.	TRBV18	.	TRBJ2-1	TGTGCCAGCTCACGGGGGGAGTCGGCCATCTACAATGAGCAGTTCTTC	CASSRGESAIYNEQFF
.	TRBV29-1	TRBD1	TRBJ2-1	TGCAGCGTTGAAGGGGGGCAGGGGGTTTGGAATGAGCAGTTCTTC	CSVEGGQGVWNEQFF
.	TRBV5-6	TRBD1	TRBJ1-3	TGTGCCAGCAGCTCTGGGACAGGGAGCTCTGGAAACACCATATATTTT	CASSSGTGSSGNTIYF
.	TRBV19	TRBD2	TRBJ2-6	TGTGCCACTGCCGGGGGGGGATATACTGGGGCCAACGTCCTGACTTTC	CATAGGGYTGANVLTF
.	TRBV5-5	TRBD1	TRBJ1-2	TGTGCCAGCAGCATGGCGGGACAGGGGGCGCGAGGCTACACCTTC	CASSMAGQGARGYTF
.	TRBV3-1/TRBV3-2	TRBD2	TRBJ2-5	TGTGCCAGCACGGCGGGAGTGGTGGAGACCCAGTACTTC	CASTAGVVETQYF
.	TRBV5-1	TRBD2	TRBJ2-1	TGCGCCAGCAGCTTGGAAGGACTAGCTTACAATGAGCAGTTCTTC	CASSLEGLAYNEQFF
once	TRBV5-1	TRBD1	TRBJ1-2	TGCGCCAGCAGCAGGGGACAGGGGGCGAACTATGGCTACACCTTC	CASSRGQGANYGYTF
.	TRBV3-1/TRBV3-2	.	TRBJ1-6	TGTGCCAGCAGCCAAGATAACAGCCACTCCTATAATTCACCCCTCCACTTT	CASSQDNSHSYNSPLHF
.	TRBV2	TRBD2	TRBJ2-5	TGTGCCAGCAAGAAACTAGCGGGGGGGCGAGAGACCCAGTACTTC	CASKKLAGGRETQYF
few	TRBV5-4	.	TRBJ1-4	TGTGCCAGCAGCGTCCGGGGGAACGAAAAACTGTTTTTT	CASSVRGNEKLFF
.	TRBV19	TRBD2	TRBJ2-3	TGTGCCAGTAGTCTCCCGGGACTAGCGTCTGCAGATACGCAGTATTTT	CASSLPGLASADTQYF
.	TRBV5-4	.	TRBJ1-2	TGTGCCAGCAGCTTGAGCCGCCACTATGGCTACACCTTC	CASSLSRHYGYTF
.	TRBV19	TRBD1	TRBJ1-5	TGTGCCAGTAGTTCCGACAGGGGGCTTCAGCCCCAGCATTTT	CASSSDRGLQPQHF
.	TRBV28	TRBD2	TRBJ2-5	TGTGCCAGCAGTCCCGGGGGACTAGCGGGAGTCGAGACCCAGTACTTC	CASSPGGLAGVETQYF
.	TRBV6-5	TRBD1	TRBJ1-5	TGTGCCAGCAGTCAACACAGGGGGCCAGATCAGCCCCAGCATTTT	CASSQHRGPDQPQHF
few	TRBV19	.	TRBJ1-2	TGTGCCAGTAGTATATCGGCCAGGGCTAACTATGGCTACACCTTC	CASSISARANYGYTF
.	TRBV4-3	TRBD1	TRBJ1-5	TGCGCCAGCAGCCAAGAGGCCCAATACAGGGGGCTGGAGCCCCAGCATTTT	CASSQEAQYRGLEPQHF
.	TRBV5-1	TRBD1	TRBJ2-2	TGCGCCAGCAGGACACAGGGGGTGAACACCGGGGAGCTGTTTTTT	CASRTQGVNTGELFF
.	TRBV2	.	TRBJ1-1	TGTGCCAGCAGTATCGACAGTCCTAGCGGAGCTTTCTTT	CASSIDSPSGAFF
.	TRBV19	.	TRBJ1-2	TGTGCCAGTACCACCCTACCTAGGGGGGGCTACACCTTC	CASTTLPRGGYTF
few	TRBV19	TRBD2	TRBJ2-1	TGTGCCAGTAGTATAGGGGGACCGGGACTAGCGGGGGTCAATGAGCAGTTCTTC	CASSIGGPGLAGVNEQFF
.	TRBV5-5	TRBD1	TRBJ2-7	TGTGCCAGCAGCGAAGGACAGGGAATGTTCTACGAGCAGTACTTC	CASSEGQGMFYEQYF
.	TRBV18	.	TRBJ1-1	TGTGCCAGCTCACCACTCAGAGCCGGCTCTCTAGGGGCTGAAGCTTTCTTT	CASSPLRAGSLGAEAFF
.	TRBV2	.	TRBJ2-7	TGTGCCAGCGGACTGCCAACCTACGAGCAGTACTTC	CASGLPTYEQYF
.	TRBV19	.	TRBJ2-7	TGTGCCAGTAGTACGGGACATCTGTCCTACGAGCAGTACTTC	CASSTGHLSYEQYF
.	TRBV11-2	TRBD1	TRBJ1-1	TGTGCCAGCAGCTTAGGGGACAGGGACACTGAAGCTTTCTTT	CASSLGDRDTEAFF
.	TRBV28	TRBD2	TRBJ2-3	TGTGCCAGCAGTCCACCTCCGATTAGGACTAGCGGGAGAACAGATACGCAGTATTTT	CASSPPPIRTSGRTDTQYF
.	TRBV5-1	TRBD2	TRBJ2-5	TGCGCCAGCAGCTTCTCTAGCGGGAGACAAGAGACCCAGTACTTC	CASSFSSGRQETQYF
many	TRBV6-1	TRBD1	TRBJ1-2	TGTGCCAGCAGTGTGAGACTATCAGGGGGCTCTGCCGGCTATGGCTACACCTTC	CASSVRLSGGSAGYGYTF
.	TRBV15	.	TRBJ2-1	TGTGCCACCAGCAGAGTCGGGGGTCGTGAGCAGTTCTTC	CATSRVGGREQFF
.	TRBV7-8	.	TRBJ2-7	TGTGCCAGCAGCTTTCAGCCCTTGACAGCACCCTACGAGCAGTACTTC	CASSFQPLTAPYEQYF
.	TRBV3-1/TRBV3-2	.	TRBJ1-1	TGTGCCAGCAGCCAAGGTTACAAGAACACTGAAGCTTTCTTT	CASSQGYKNTEAFF
once	TRBV18	.	TRBJ2-2	TGTGCCAGCTCACCCGGACTAACGAACACCGGGGAGCTGTTTTTT	CASSPGLTNTGELFF
.	TRBV19	.	TRBJ2-2	TGTGCCAGTAGTATGCGAAACGTTAACACCGGGGAGCTGTTTTTT	CASSMRNVNTGELFF
.	TRBV7-8	.	TRBJ2-7	TGTGCCAGCAATCCCGGAGGGAGCTCCTACGAGCAGTACTTC	CASNPGGSSYEQYF
.	TRBV5-5	.	TRBJ1-2	TGTGCCAGCAGCTTGTCTGCGGGGAGTAGCTATGGCTACACCTTC	CASSLSAGSSYGYTF
once	TRBV27	.	TRBJ2-2	TGTGCCAGCAGTTTATCCAGGAACACCGGGGAGCTGTTTTTT	CASSLSRNTGELFF
.	TRBV7-2	.	TRBJ1-1	TGTGCCAGCAGCTTAGCTCGGGATATGGGGGCTTTCTTT	CASSLARDMGAFF
.	TRBV6-1	.	TRBJ2-7	TGTGCCAGCAGTGATAGGGCAGGGGTCGGGTACGAGCAGTACTTC	CASSDRAGVGYEQYF
few	TRBV15	TRBD2	TRBJ2-1	TGTGCCACCAGCATAACCATCCCCGGGACTAGCGGGGGGAGCTCCTACAATGAGCAGTTCTTC	CATSITIPGTSGGSSYNEQFF
.	TRBV5-4	TRBD1	TRBJ1-1	TGTGCCAGCAGCCTGAATGACAGGGCTACTTTCTTT	CASSLNDRATFF
.	TRBV15	TRBD2	TRBJ2-2	TGTGCCACCAGCAGAGATCTGAGCGGGGGGGCCGGCGGGGAGCTGTTTTTT	CATSRDLSGGAGGELFF
.	TRBV6-1	.	TRBJ2-4	TGTGCCAGCAGTGAAGTGGTCAGAAACATTCAGTACTTC	CASSEVVRNIQYF
.	TRBV7-2	TRBD2	TRBJ2-3	TGTGCCAGCAGCTTATCCCCAGTAGGGACTAGCGGCACAGATACGCAGTATTTT	CASSLSPVGTSGTDTQYF
.	TRBV11-2	.	TRBJ1-2	TGTGCCAGCAGCTCCGTTTACAGGGCTTATGGCTACACCTTC	CASSSVYRAYGYTF
once	TRBV28	TRBD1	TRBJ2-7	TGTGCCAGCAGCCCAGCCTCCCGACAGGGTTCCTACGAGCAGTACTTC	CASSPASRQGSYEQYF
.	TRBV11-3	.	TRBJ2-3	TGTGCCAGCAGCTTAGTTGCGGGGCCGAGCACAGATACGCAGTATTTT	CASSLVAGPSTDTQYF
.	TRBV18	.	TRBJ1-3	TGTGCCAGCTCACCCGACAGTGGAAACACCATATATTTT	CASSPDSGNTIYF
.	TRBV7-2	.	TRBJ2-3	TGTGCCAGCAGGCGGACTAACCCTAGCACAGATACGCAGTATTTT	CASRRTNPSTDTQYF
.	TRBV11-2	.	TRBJ2-3	TGTGCCAGCAGCTTAGATCTCCCAGATACGCAGTATTTT	CASSLDLPDTQYF
.	TRBV5-1	TRBD1	TRBJ2-1	TGCGCCAGCAGCTTGGCTCCGGGACAGTACAATGAGCAGTTCTTC	CASSLAPGQYNEQFF
few	TRBV10-3	.	TRBJ2-7	TGTGCCATCAGTGATGGTAGCGGATGGTACGAGCAGTACTTC	CAISDGSGWYEQYF